One T cell receptor beta chain is described in this entry. Its antigen is not known. With 60 Vbeta and 13 Jbeta primers, the PCR was carried out. Produced via immunoSEQ multiplex PCR; TCRdb's table is partial and in-frame only. This sample has approximately 150,000 clones, with 80% to 90% found just once. This sample was included in a study of cytomegalovirus exposure and HLA in healthy donors. Study-wide context: From HLA-typed donors, an early data release held around 85 million unique TCRs.

Study-level results: Usually a TCR sequence was rare, but some public TCRs were found in many donors.

Sequencing was performed on PBMCs. The sequence came from a girl aged 10 to 17 in good health and CMV-seropositive.

The CDR3: CASSFVAGRLAYEQYF. The CDR3 bases are TGTGCCAGCAGTTTCGTAGCGGGGCGACTCGCCTACGAGCAGTACTTC. V gene TRBV27 combines with J gene TRBJ2-7, with TRBD2 matching over 8 bases. Germline V CDR1 and CDR2: MNHEY, SMNVEV (reference sequence). The length of the CDR3 is 16 residues. The V and J ends lost 3 bases and 2 bases, in that order; junction bases with no gene match: 9.